Below, 5 T cell receptor beta chains from the same sample are listed, as sequenced in a study of shared clonotypes between healthy human individuals. Some clones are missing from TCRdb's copy, which holds only in-frame ones; the method was immunoSEQ multiplex PCR. Here the sample spans 850,000 to 1,100,000 clones, about 72% being singletons. Sequenced: memory CD4+ T cells from PBMCs. Subset noted: CD45RA-negative fraction. The receptors here all came from a man aged 18 to 30 in good health. Some clones in this sample may be carry-over from other donors' samples.

On this clone itself: Other DNA sequences in this specimen translate into the identical CDR3. The V and J genes are TRBV30 and TRBJ1-3; D is undetermined. Trimming pared 0 bases from V and 5 bases from J, leaving 8 bases between. The CDR3 loop spans 13 amino acids. From germline, CDR1 is GTSNPN and CDR2 SVGIG (reference sequence). CDR3 sequence reads: CAWSVSGRNTIYF. The DNA for the CDR3 is TGTGCCTGGAGTGTAAGCGGGAGAAACACCATATATTTT.

The chain is built from TRBV5-1 and TRBJ2-1; D ambiguous. CDR3 length: 14 residues. CDR1 is SGHRS and CDR2 is YFSETQ in the germline V gene. Trimming removed 4 bases at V and 1 base at J, with 9 bases between. CDR3 DNA: TGCGCCAGCAGCGATGTCGGTTCCTACAATGAGCAGTTCTTC. This sequence encodes CASSDVGSYNEQFF. The whole variable domain, filled in from reference TRBV5-1 and TRBJ2-1, reads KAGVTQTPRYLIKTRGQQVTLSCSPISGHRSVSWYQQTPGQGLQFLFEYFSETQRNKGNFPGRFSGRQFSNSRSEMNVSTLELGDSALYLCASSDVGSYNEQFFGPGTRLTVL.

The chain is built from TRBV28 and TRBJ2-6; D remains unclear. The CDR3 covers 15 residues. The germline CDR1 and CDR2 sequences are MDHEN and SYDVKM. V lost 2 bases and J lost 0, with 5 bases in between. CDR3 DNA sequence: TGTGCCAGCAGTTTAACCAGCTCTGGGGCCAACGTCCTGACTTTC. Protein product: CASSLTSSGANVLTF.

The table lists this clone with a count of one. This chain uses TRBV7-2 with TRBJ1-1; D unclear. Trimming removed 3 bases from V and 4 bases from J, with 9 bases in between. Germline V gives CDR1 SGHTA, CDR2 FQGNSA. This CDR3 has 13 residues. CDR3: CASSFVSGTEAFF. The CDR3 DNA sequence: TGTGCCAGCAGCTTTGTCAGTGGCACTGAAGCTTTCTTT.

The chain has TRBV7-9 and TRBJ2-3; D call uncertain. Between the trimmed V and J ends, which lost 5 bases and 5 bases, there was a span of 8 bases. Germline values: CDR1 SEHNR, CDR2 FQNEAQ (reference sequence). The CDR3 runs to 12 residues. The CDR3 reads CASSPMLDTQYF. The CDR3 bases are TGTGCCAGCAGCCCCATGTTAGATACGCAGTATTTT.